This passage covers 17 T cell receptor beta chains from one sample sequenced in a study of CD8+ T cells in alopecia areata. Once RNA had been extracted, it was reverse transcribed into cDNA to act as the sequencing template. This table comes from immunoSEQ multiplex PCR, and its TCRdb copy is limited to in-frame clones, with some not included. The sample includes 65,000 to 70,000 clones, approximately 58% of them seen just once. The sample was CD8+ T cells sorted from blood, taken at week 0. These TCRs come from a human donor with alopecia areata.

The J gene is TRBJ2-3, the V gene TRBV6-1; D is unresolved. With 4 bases removed from V and 1 base from J, the gap between germline ends came to 6 bases. The CDR3 spans 13 residues. The germline CDR1 and CDR2 sequences are MNHNS and SASEGT. The CDR3 coding sequence is TGTGCCAGCAGTGGCTCAGGCACAGATACGCAGTATTTT. It codes for CASSGSGTDTQYF.

The chain is built from TRBV27 and TRBJ1-4; D uncertain. The CDR3 consists of 16 residues. CDR1 and CDR2 (germline): MNHEY, SMNVEV (reference sequence). Trimming took off 5 bases at V and 5 bases at J, with 18 bases between the two ends. As DNA, the CDR3 is TGTGCCAGCAGTCCAGAGCCCGGGTTAGGGAATGAAAAACTGTTTTTT. Translated, it gives CASSPEPGLGNEKLFF.

The V call is TRBV5-6, the J call TRBJ2-2, with D unclear. The CDR3 contains 12 residues. In germline, CDR1 is SGHDT, CDR2 YYEEEE. Trimming took off 1 base at V and 6 bases at J, with 4 bases between the two ends. CDR3 in DNA: TGTGCCAGCAGCTTGCTTTCCGGGGAGCTGTTTTTT. Translation gives CASSLLSGELFF. The entire variable domain, with the rest obtained from reference TRBV5-6 and TRBJ2-2, is as follows: DAGVTQSPTHLIKTRGQQVTLRCSPKSGHDTVSWYQQALGQGPQFIFQYYEEEERQRGNFPDRFSGHQFPNYSSELNVNALLLGDSALYLCASSLLSGELFFGEGSRLTVL.

The CDR3 is CASSYTTTAFGYTF. For the CDR3, the DNA is TGTGCCAGCAGCTACACCACTACTGCTTTTGGCTACACCTTC. The genes are TRBV7-2 and TRBJ1-2; D is unclear. This CDR3 comprises 14 residues. Germline V gene data show CDR1 as SGHTA and CDR2 as FQGNSA. Trimming pared 4 bases from V and 7 bases from J, leaving 16 bases between. Supplemented by reference TRBV7-2 and TRBJ1-2, the full variable domain reads GAGVSQSPSNKVTEKGKDVELRCDPISGHTALYWYRQSLGQGLEFLIYFQGNSAPDKSGLPSDRFSAERTGGSVSTLTIQRTQQEDSAVYLCASSYTTTAFGYTFGSGTRLTVV.

The chain carries TRBV28 and TRBJ2-5; D might be TRBD1 or TRBD2, each matching 6 bases. Gene TRBJ2-7 matches the end of the DNA better, so the J call may be wrong. The CDR3 spans 16 residues. CDR1 and CDR2 (germline): MDHEN, SYDVKM. CDR3 protein: CASSLPGTGTYYEQYF. Written as DNA, the CDR3 is TGTGCCAGCAGTTTACCCGGTACAGGGACTTACTACGAGCAGTACTTC.

This chain uses TRBV6-1 with TRBJ2-5; TRBD2 aligns across 14 bases. The CDR3 spans 15 residues. The V segment lost 6 bases and the J segment 5 bases; nucleotides outside the gene matches: 5. CDR1 and CDR2 (germline): MNHNS, SASEGT. CDR3 DNA sequence: TGTGCCAGCAGCCTCGGGACTAGCGGGAGCGAGACCCAGTACTTC. This sequence encodes CASSLGTSGSETQYF.

This clone has just a few counts. The chain links TRBV4-3 to TRBJ2-5, with D tentatively TRBD2 (5 bases). Trimming took 0 bases from V and 1 from J, leaving 9 bases between them. The CDR3 runs to 15 residues. Germline CDR1 and CDR2: LGHNA and YSLEER. The CDR3 DNA is TGCGCCAGCAGCCAAGATGCAGCGGTCCAAGAGACCCAGTACTTC. This gives the protein CASSQDAAVQETQYF.

Only one count was recorded for this clone. This sequence joins TRBV30 and TRBJ2-7; TRBD2 might be the D (6 bases). The ends were cut back, 3 bases at V and 4 bases at J, with 10 bases in the middle. This CDR3 is built from 12 residues. CDR1 and CDR2 (germline): GTSNPN, SVGIG (reference sequence). CDR3 sequence: CAWRKEGYEQYF. The CDR3 DNA sequence: TGTGCCTGGAGGAAGGAGGGGTACGAGCAGTACTTC. The whole variable domain, remainder taken from reference TRBV30 and TRBJ2-7, is SQTIHQWPATLVQPVGSPLSLECTVEGTSNPNLYWYRQAAGRGLQLLFYSVGIGQISSEVPQNLSASRPQDRQFILSSKKLLLSDSGFYLCAWRKEGYEQYFGPGTRLTVT.

The J gene is TRBJ2-7, the V gene TRBV25-1; D assignment may be TRBD1 or TRBD2 (5 bases each). This CDR3 region has 13 residues. Germline assignment: CDR1 MGHDK and CDR2 SYGVNS. V was clipped by 6 bases and J by 3 bases, with 12 bases between them. CDR3 residues: CASSWSGSYEQYF. In DNA form, the CDR3 reads TGTGCCAGCAGCTGGTCAGGGAGCTACGAGCAGTACTTC.

The chain employs TRBV29-1 and TRBJ1-1; tentative D call: TRBD1 (6 bases). Germline CDR1 reads SQVTM; CDR2 reads ANQGSEA. This CDR3 comprises 15 residues. The V gene lost 8 bases and the J gene lost 4 bases, with 23 bases spanning the gap. For the CDR3, the DNA is TGCAGCAGTTGTCTAAGGCAGGGGAACTCCACTGAAGCTTTCTTT. Protein product: CSSCLRQGNSTEAFF.

This clone was seen a few times. The chain carries TRBV5-1 and TRBJ2-5, with 7 bases that match TRBD1. Per germline, CDR1 SGHRS and CDR2 YFSETQ. J was trimmed by 3 bases and V by 4 bases; bases with no gene match: 9. CDR3 length: 15 residues. DNA of the CDR3: TGCGCCAGCAGCCCGGCGCTCACAGGGGAAGAGACCCAGTACTTC. This encodes CASSPALTGEETQYF.

This clone came up once. The chain combines TRBV27 with TRBJ1-3; D uncertain. Trimming pared 4 bases from V and 2 bases from J, leaving 9 bases between. Germline V lookup: CDR1 MNHEY, CDR2 SMNVEV (reference sequence). This CDR3 is 14 amino acids long. This CDR3 is CASSSPGTGNTIYF. The CDR3 coding sequence is TGTGCCAGCAGTTCACCGGGTACTGGAAACACCATATATTTT.

This sequence joins TRBV27 and TRBJ1-1; weak D call: TRBD1 (6 bases). V was cut by 8 bases and J by 8 bases, with 9 bases left in between. There are 10 residues in the CDR3. The germline gives CDR1 MNHEY, CDR2 SMNVEV (reference sequence). The CDR3 bases are TGTGCCAGCGGACAGCCGGAAGCTTTCTTT. This gives the protein CASGQPEAFF.

The J gene is TRBJ2-4, the V gene TRBV7-9; weak D call: TRBD1 (5 bases). This CDR3 region has 15 residues. V dropped 3 bases and J dropped 3 bases, with 12 bases sitting between them. Germline V gene lookup returns CDR1 SEHNR and CDR2 FQNEAQ (reference sequence). The DNA of the CDR3 is TGTGCCAGCAGCTTGCTCAGGGTTGGCAAAAACATTCAGTACTTC. Its protein is CASSLLRVGKNIQYF.

This chain joins TRBV13 and TRBJ2-5, with D unresolved. CDR3 length: 11 amino acids. Trimming left V 6 bases short and J 0 bases short, with 2 bases between. The V gene's germline CDR1 is PRHDT and CDR2 FYEKMQ (reference sequence). CDR3 nucleotides: TGTGCCAGCAGATACCAAGAGACCCAGTACTTC. Residues: CASRYQETQYF.

V usage is TRBV4-3 and J usage is TRBJ2-7; TRBD2 aligns across 9 bases. Losses at the gene ends were 0 bases for V and 2 bases for J; bases not matched to a gene: 5. Per the germline V gene, CDR1 is LGHNA and CDR2 is YSLEER. This CDR3 is built from 16 residues. CDR3 nucleotides: TGCGCCAGCAGCCAAGATCCGGCGGGAGGGACCTACGAGCAGTACTTC. It codes for CASSQDPAGGTYEQYF.

This clone was counted between two and nine times. The rearrangement uses TRBV6-5 and TRBJ1-2; D is undetermined. The V gene's germline CDR1 is MNHEY and CDR2 SVGAGI. Trimming took 0 bases from V and 4 from J, leaving 15 bases between them. The CDR3 length is 16 residues. This chain's CDR3 is CASSYSTQIPPYGYTF. The CDR3 coding sequence is TGTGCCAGCAGTTACTCTACACAGATTCCCCCCTATGGCTACACCTTC.